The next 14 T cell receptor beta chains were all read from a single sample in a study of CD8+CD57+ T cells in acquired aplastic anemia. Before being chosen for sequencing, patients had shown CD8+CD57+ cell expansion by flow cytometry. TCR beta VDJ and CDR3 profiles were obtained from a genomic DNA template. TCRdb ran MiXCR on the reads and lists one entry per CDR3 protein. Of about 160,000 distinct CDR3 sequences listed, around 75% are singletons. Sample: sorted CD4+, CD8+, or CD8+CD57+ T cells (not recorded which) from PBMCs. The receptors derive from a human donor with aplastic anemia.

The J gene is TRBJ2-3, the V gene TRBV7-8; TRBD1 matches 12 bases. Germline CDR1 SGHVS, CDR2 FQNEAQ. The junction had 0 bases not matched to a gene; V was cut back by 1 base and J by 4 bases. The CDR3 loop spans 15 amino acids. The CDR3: CASSLGDRGPDTQYF. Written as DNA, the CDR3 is TGTGCCAGCAGCTTAGGGGACAGGGGGCCAGATACGCAGTATTTT.

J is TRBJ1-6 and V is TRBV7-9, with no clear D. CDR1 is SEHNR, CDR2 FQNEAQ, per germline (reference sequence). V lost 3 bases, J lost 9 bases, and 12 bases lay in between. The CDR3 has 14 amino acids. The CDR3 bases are TGTGCCAGCAGCTTTGGTCAGGAAAGTTCACCCCTCCACTTT. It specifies CASSFGQESSPLHF.

CDR3 nucleotide sequence: TGTGCCAGCAGCTTAACAGGCTGGGGTGAAGCTTTCTTT. Encoded protein: CASSLTGWGEAFF. The chain couples TRBV7-9 to TRBJ1-1, with D possibly matching TRBD1 (5 bases). Germline V lookup: CDR1 SEHNR, CDR2 FQNEAQ (reference sequence). Trimming stripped 2 bases from V and 7 bases from J, with 11 bases between. This CDR3 spans 13 amino acids.

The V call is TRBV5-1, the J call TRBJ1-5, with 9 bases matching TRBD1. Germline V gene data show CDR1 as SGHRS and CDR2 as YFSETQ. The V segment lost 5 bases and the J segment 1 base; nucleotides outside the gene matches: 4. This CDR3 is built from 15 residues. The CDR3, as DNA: TGCGCCAGCAGGAAGACAGGGGGGAGCAATCAGCCCCAGCATTTT. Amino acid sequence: CASRKTGGSNQPQHF.

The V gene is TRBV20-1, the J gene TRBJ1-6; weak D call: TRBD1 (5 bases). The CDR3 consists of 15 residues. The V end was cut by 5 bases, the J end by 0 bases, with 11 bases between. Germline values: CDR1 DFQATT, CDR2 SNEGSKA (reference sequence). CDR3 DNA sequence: TGCAGTGCTGGGACCGCGAGCTCCTATAATTCACCCCTCCACTTT. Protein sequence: CSAGTASSYNSPLHF.

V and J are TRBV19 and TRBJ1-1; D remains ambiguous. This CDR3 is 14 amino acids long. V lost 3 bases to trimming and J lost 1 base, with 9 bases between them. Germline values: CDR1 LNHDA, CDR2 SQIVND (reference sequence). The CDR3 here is CASSIRHKNTEAFF. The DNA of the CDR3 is TGTGCCAGTAGTATCCGGCATAAGAACACTGAAGCTTTCTTT. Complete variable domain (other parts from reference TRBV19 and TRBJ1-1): DGGITQSPKYLFRKEGQNVTLSCEQNLNHDAMYWYRQDPGQGLRLIYYSQIVNDFQKGDIAEGYSVSREKKESFPLTVTSAQKNPTAFYLCASSIRHKNTEAFFGQGTRLTVV.

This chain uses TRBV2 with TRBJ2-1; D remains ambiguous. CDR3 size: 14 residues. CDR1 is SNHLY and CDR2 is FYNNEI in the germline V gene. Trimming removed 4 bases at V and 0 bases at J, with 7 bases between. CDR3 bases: TGTGCCAGCAGTGTAGCCCGCTCCTACAATGAGCAGTTCTTC. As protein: CASSVARSYNEQFF.

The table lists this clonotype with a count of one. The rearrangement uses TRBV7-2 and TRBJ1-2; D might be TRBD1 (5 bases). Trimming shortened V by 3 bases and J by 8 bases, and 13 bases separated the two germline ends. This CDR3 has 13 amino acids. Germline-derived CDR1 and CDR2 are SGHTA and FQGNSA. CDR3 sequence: CASSLRQNMGYTF. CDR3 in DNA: TGTGCCAGCAGCTTGCGACAGAATATGGGCTACACCTTC.

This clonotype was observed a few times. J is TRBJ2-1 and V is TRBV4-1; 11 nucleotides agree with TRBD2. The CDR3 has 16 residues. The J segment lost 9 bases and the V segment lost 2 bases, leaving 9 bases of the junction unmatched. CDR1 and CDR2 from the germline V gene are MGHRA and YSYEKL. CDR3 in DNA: TGCGCCAGCAGCCAACCCGCGACTAGCGGGGCAGTTGAGCAGTTCTTC. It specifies CASSQPATSGAVEQFF.

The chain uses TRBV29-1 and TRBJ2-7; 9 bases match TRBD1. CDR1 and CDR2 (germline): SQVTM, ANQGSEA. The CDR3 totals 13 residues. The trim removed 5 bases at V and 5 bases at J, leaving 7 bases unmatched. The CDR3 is CSVRDRAPHEQYF. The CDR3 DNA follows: TGCAGCGTTCGGGACAGGGCACCCCACGAGCAGTACTTC.

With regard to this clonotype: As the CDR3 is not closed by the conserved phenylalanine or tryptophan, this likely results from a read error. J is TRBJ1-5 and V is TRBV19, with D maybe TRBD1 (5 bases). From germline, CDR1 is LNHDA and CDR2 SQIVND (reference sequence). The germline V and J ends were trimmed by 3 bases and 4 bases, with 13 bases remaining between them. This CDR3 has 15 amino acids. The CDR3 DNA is TGTGCCAGTAGTATGTCTGACAGAGCGAATCAGCCCCAGCATTCT. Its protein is CASSMSDRANQPQHS.

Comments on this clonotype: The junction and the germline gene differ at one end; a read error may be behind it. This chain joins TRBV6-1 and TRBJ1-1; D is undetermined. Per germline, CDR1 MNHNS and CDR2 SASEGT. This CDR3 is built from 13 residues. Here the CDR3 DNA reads TGCGCCAGCAGTGTTATGGGCCAGGCTGAAGCTTTCTTT. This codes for CASSVMGQAEAFF.

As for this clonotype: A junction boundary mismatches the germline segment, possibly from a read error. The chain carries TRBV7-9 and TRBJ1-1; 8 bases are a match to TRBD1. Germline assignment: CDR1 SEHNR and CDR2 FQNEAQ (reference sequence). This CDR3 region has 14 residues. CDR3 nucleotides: TGTGCCGGCAGCTTAGGGACAGGATTCACTGAAGCTTTCTTT. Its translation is CAGSLGTGFTEAFF.

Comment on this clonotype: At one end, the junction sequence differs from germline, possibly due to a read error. The CDR3 loop is CAISGLAGSYAGELFF. In DNA form, the CDR3 reads TGTGCCATAAGTGGACTAGCGGGAAGCTACGCCGGGGAGCTGTTTTTT. The chain combines TRBV10-3 with TRBJ2-2; 12 bases align to TRBD2. Per the germline V gene, CDR1 is ENHRY and CDR2 is SYGVKD. The CDR3 covers 16 residues.